The 29 T cell receptor beta chains below were found in one sample sequenced in a study of blood T cell repertoires in COVID-19. Assay: immunoSEQ multiplex PCR; the TCRdb copy retains only in-frame clones and omits some. The sample has around 66,000 clones; around 87% are singletons. Sequencing input: peripheral blood. The origin of the receptors is a man aged 55 to 70 with acute or convalescent COVID-19.

V is TRBV9 and J is TRBJ1-1; 10 bases match TRBD1. The CDR3 totals 14 residues. With 4 bases clipped from V and 4 bases from J, the junction kept 4 bases outside the gene matches. Germline CDR1 SGDLS, CDR2 YYNGEE. CDR3 DNA: TGTGCCAGCAGCACGCGGACAGGGGGCACTGAAGCTTTCTTT. This encodes CASSTRTGGTEAFF.

V gene TRBV7-2 combines with J gene TRBJ1-1, with TRBD1 as a possible D gene (5 bases). V shed 5 bases and J shed 8 bases, with 18 bases lying between them. Germline V gene lookup returns CDR1 SGHTA and CDR2 FQGNSA. CDR3 size: 14 residues. The CDR3 bases are TGTGCCAGCAGCCCCGATTGGACATCTCCAGAAGCTTTCTTT. Translating gives CASSPDWTSPEAFF.

J is TRBJ2-5 and V is TRBV30; no clear D gene. The ends were cut back, 8 bases at V and 1 base at J, with 14 bases in the middle. CDR1 is GTSNPN and CDR2 is SVGIG in the germline V gene (reference sequence). The CDR3 covers 13 residues. CDR3: CAEAEYPQETQYF. DNA for the CDR3: TGTGCCGAGGCAGAATACCCCCAAGAGACCCAGTACTTC.

The rearrangement uses TRBV18 and TRBJ1-1, with 7 bases identical to TRBD1. CDR1 and CDR2 (germline): KGHSH, LQKENI. Losses at the gene ends were 3 bases for V and 10 bases for J; bases not matched to a gene: 17. The CDR3 sequence is 16 residues long. This CDR3 is CASSPQSAGLQGRAFF. CDR3 DNA sequence: TGTGCCAGCTCACCCCAATCGGCGGGCTTACAGGGGAGAGCTTTCTTT. Full variable domain (remainder filled in from reference TRBV18 and TRBJ1-1): NAGVMQNPRHLVRRRGQEARLRCSPMKGHSHVYWYRQLPEEGLKFMVYLQKENIIDESGMPKERFSAEFPKEGPSILRIQQVVRGDSAAYFCASSPQSAGLQGRAFFGQGTRLTVV.

The chain is built from TRBV5-1 and TRBJ1-4, with TRBD1 matching 7 bases. The CDR3 contains 15 residues. The ends lost 4 bases at V and 3 bases at J; junction bases unmatched: 6. CDR1 SGHRS and CDR2 YFSETQ come from the germline V gene. CDR3 sequence reads: CASSGWTGPNEKLFF. Written as DNA, the CDR3 is TGCGCCAGCAGCGGATGGACAGGACCTAATGAAAAACTGTTTTTT.

The chain combines TRBV27 with TRBJ2-7, with a tentative D call TRBD1 (5 bases). The CDR3 is made up of 13 amino acids. The V and J ends lost 3 bases and 2 bases respectively, with 8 bases between them. Germline CDR1 is MNHEY and CDR2 is SMNVEV (reference sequence). CDR3 residues: CASSFTGTYEQYF. CDR3 DNA: TGTGCCAGCAGTTTTACAGGAACCTACGAGCAGTACTTC.

This chain connects TRBV11-2 to TRBJ1-3; D call uncertain. This CDR3 has 15 amino acids. V was cut by 1 base and J by 0 bases, with 7 bases left in between. Germline V gives CDR1 SGHAT, CDR2 FQNNGV. CDR3 residues: CASSLGASSGNTIYF. The CDR3, as DNA: TGTGCCAGCAGCTTAGGGGCCAGCTCTGGAAACACCATATATTTT.

V is TRBV13 and J is TRBJ2-2; D might be TRBD1 (5 bases). V shed 5 bases and J shed 0 bases, with 10 bases lying between them. Germline V gene sequence: CDR1 PRHDT, CDR2 FYEKMQ (reference sequence). The CDR3 has 15 amino acids. In DNA, the CDR3 is TGTGCCAGCAGCCGGTACAGGACGAACACCGGGGAGCTGTTTTTT. This encodes CASSRYRTNTGELFF.

A word on this clone: One junction end does not reproduce the germline sequence, and a read error may be involved. Other DNA sequences from this sample encode an identical CDR3 as well. The chain combines TRBV7-8 with TRBJ2-3, with D tentatively TRBD2 (6 bases). Germline lookup yields CDR1 SGHVS and CDR2 FQNEAQ. The CDR3 is made up of 14 amino acids. CDR3 DNA: TGTGCCAGCAGCTTTAGCGGCCGCACAGATACACAGTATTTT. It specifies CASSFSGRTDTQYF.

V is TRBV5-1 and J is TRBJ1-1, with D tentatively TRBD1 (5 bases). The V end lost 1 base, the J end lost 4 bases, and 14 bases lay between the germline ends. The V gene's germline CDR1 is SGHRS and CDR2 YFSETQ. The CDR3 is 15 residues long. The DNA for the CDR3 is TGCGCCAGCAGCTTGTCAGTCCGGAGGGGCACTGAAGCTTTCTTT. As protein: CASSLSVRRGTEAFF.

The chain uses TRBV18 and TRBJ1-4; D unresolved. Trimming left V 3 bases short and J 5 bases short, with 10 bases between. CDR1 KGHSH and CDR2 LQKENI come from the germline V gene. CDR3 length: 14 amino acids. CDR3 sequence (DNA): TGTGCCAGCTCACCCCGGGGTGGGAATGAAAAACTGTTTTTT. The encoded protein is CASSPRGGNEKLFF.

The rearrangement joins TRBV19 to TRBJ1-5; 7 bases are shared with TRBD1. This CDR3 is built from 15 residues. Trimming at V came to 6 bases and at J to 1 base, leaving 6 bases not matched to a gene. Germline loops: CDR1 LNHDA, CDR2 SQIVND (reference sequence). CDR3 DNA: TGTGCCAGTAGCCCAGACAGGGCCAGCAATCAGCCCCAGCATTTT. Protein: CASSPDRASNQPQHF.

The V and J genes are TRBV6-5 and TRBJ1-3; D gene uncertain. In germline, CDR1 is MNHEY, CDR2 SVGAGI. V dropped 2 bases and J dropped 6 bases, with 2 bases sitting between them. This CDR3 spans 11 amino acids. The CDR3 DNA reads as TGTGCCAGCAGTTACCTAAACACCATATATTTT. Translating it yields CASSYLNTIYF.

The rearrangement links TRBV21-1 to TRBJ1-5; TRBD1 was called by the table and not checked on the DNA. TRBV21-1 is classified as a pseudogene. The CDR3 is 16 amino acids. CDR3 nucleotide sequence: TGTGCCAGCAGCTCCTACGACAGGGGATGCAATCAGCCCCAGCATTTT. It encodes CASSSYDRGCNQPQHF.

The J gene is TRBJ2-3, the V gene TRBV13; TRBD1 is a possible D gene (6 bases). V lost 0 bases and J 2 bases, leaving 15 bases between the germline ends. The CDR3 loop spans 17 amino acids. Germline V gene lookup returns CDR1 PRHDT and CDR2 FYEKMQ (reference sequence). The CDR3 DNA reads as TGTGCCAGCAGCTTAGGCCGAGGTGGGGGCTTCACAGATACGCAGTATTTT. Protein sequence: CASSLGRGGGFTDTQYF.

The chain combines TRBV19 with TRBJ1-1, with D possibly TRBD1 on 5 matching bases. CDR1 is LNHDA and CDR2 is SQIVND in the germline V gene (reference sequence). V lost 1 base and J 9 bases, leaving 12 bases between the germline ends. This CDR3 has 13 residues. Written as DNA, the CDR3 is TGTGCCAGTAGTATAGGGGGCCCGGATAAAGCTTTCTTT. Amino acid sequence: CASSIGGPDKAFF.

V gene TRBV4-3 combines with J gene TRBJ1-1; D ambiguous. This CDR3 has 15 residues. Deletions cut 0 bases from V and 2 bases from J, with 10 bases between. Germline assignment: CDR1 LGHNA and CDR2 YSLEER. CDR3 sequence: CASSQDPRYNTEAFF. The CDR3 DNA reads TGCGCCAGCAGCCAAGATCCCCGGTATAACACTGAAGCTTTCTTT.

V and J are TRBV29-1 and TRBJ1-3; D call uncertain. V was clipped by 0 bases and J by 4 bases, with 10 bases between them. The germline CDR1 and CDR2 sequences are SQVTM and ANQGSEA. The CDR3 contains 14 residues. The CDR3 here is CSVEEGYRGNTIYF. The CDR3 DNA is TGCAGCGTTGAAGAGGGTTACAGAGGAAACACCATATATTTT.

The chain has TRBV6-2 or TRBV6-3 and TRBJ1-6; weak D call: TRBD1 (5 bases). The germline gives CDR1 MNHEY, CDR2 SVGEGT. The germline V and J ends were trimmed by 0 bases and 9 bases, with 18 bases remaining between them. This CDR3 is built from 17 residues. CDR3 sequence (DNA): TGTGCCAGCAGTTACTCCCAGGGCCCCCGTTGGGGTTCACCCCTCCACTTT. It specifies CASSYSQGPRWGSPLHF.

This rearrangement joins TRBV23-1 to TRBJ1-6, with D unclear. TRBV23-1 is identified as an open reading frame with a role that is uncertain. The germline V and J ends were trimmed by 2 bases and 0 bases, with 11 bases remaining between them. There are 17 residues in the CDR3. In DNA form, the CDR3 reads TGCGCCAGCAGTCAAACGGGTAGGAGCTCCTATAATTCACCCCTCCACTTT. Its translation: CASSQTGRSSYNSPLHF.

CDR3: CASSYGLKGEKLFF. The CDR3 nucleotides read TGTGCCAGCAGCTACGGATTAAAGGGGGAAAAACTGTTTTTT. This sequence joins TRBV3-1 (or the pseudogene TRBV3-2) and TRBJ1-4, with D possibly TRBD1 on 5 matching bases. The germline V gene encodes CDR1 LGHDT and CDR2 YNNKEL (reference sequence). Trimming shortened V by 5 bases and J by 8 bases, and 15 bases separated the two germline ends. The CDR3 covers 14 residues.

CDR3 loop: CASSYSGGYQPQHF. The DNA of the CDR3 is TGTGCCAGCAGTTACTCCGGGGGTTATCAGCCCCAGCATTTT. The V and J genes are TRBV6-2 or TRBV6-3 and TRBJ1-5; TRBD1 might be the D (5 bases). V was clipped by 0 bases and J by 5 bases, with 8 bases between them. This CDR3 region has 14 residues. The V gene's germline CDR1 is MNHEY and CDR2 SVGEGT.

V gene TRBV9 combines with J gene TRBJ2-7; tentative D call: TRBD1 (6 bases). Trimming left V 6 bases short and J 0 bases short, with 13 bases between. The CDR3 consists of 14 residues. Germline loops: CDR1 SGDLS, CDR2 YYNGEE. CDR3 in DNA: TGTGCCAGCACCCCGTGGGACACCTCCTACGAGCAGTACTTC. It translates to CASTPWDTSYEQYF. The full variable domain, completed using reference TRBV9 and TRBJ2-7, is DSGVTQTPKHLITATGQRVTLRCSPRSGDLSVYWYQQSLDQGLQFLIQYYNGEERAKGNILERFSAQQFPDLHSELNLSSLELGDSALYFCASTPWDTSYEQYFGPGTRLTVT.

The rearrangement joins TRBV6-2 or TRBV6-3 to TRBJ1-5, with 10 nucleotides matching TRBD1. With 6 bases clipped from V and 2 bases from J, the junction kept 7 bases outside the gene matches. The CDR3 length is 16 residues. Germline V CDR1 and CDR2: MNHEY, SVGEGT. CDR3 nucleotides: TGTGCCAGCAGCCCGGACAGGGGGAATGGCAATCAGCCCCAGCATTTT. This translates into CASSPDRGNGNQPQHF.

This clone was seen a single time. This sequence joins TRBV18 and TRBJ1-1; tentative D call: TRBD1 (5 bases). The ends were cut back, 2 bases at V and 1 base at J, with 8 bases in the middle. The CDR3 is 14 amino acids. The germline V gene encodes CDR1 KGHSH and CDR2 LQKENI. The CDR3 nucleotides are TGTGCCAGCTCACCAGGCAGGGAGAACACTGAAGCTTTCTTT. It specifies CASSPGRENTEAFF.

CDR3 region: CASSPPVGQINEQFF. CDR3 bases: TGTGCCAGCAGTCCTCCGGTGGGACAGATCAATGAGCAGTTCTTC. The chain employs TRBV5-6 and TRBJ2-1; 7 nucleotides agree with TRBD1. Germline V gene lookup returns CDR1 SGHDT and CDR2 YYEEEE. V was pared by 5 bases and J by 6 bases, with 11 bases of the junction left unmatched. The CDR3 is 15 residues long.

The V call is TRBV7-2, the J call TRBJ2-1, with TRBD1 as a possible D gene (6 bases). CDR1 and CDR2 from the germline V gene are SGHTA and FQGNSA. The V gene lost 4 bases and the J gene lost 5 bases, with 18 bases spanning the gap. There are 16 residues in the CDR3. The CDR3 here is CASSSTGSPVDNEQFF. The CDR3 DNA reads as TGTGCCAGCAGCTCTACAGGGTCCCCAGTTGACAATGAGCAGTTCTTC. Based on the CDR3 plus reference TRBV7-2 and TRBJ2-1, the full variable domain is GAGVSQSPSNKVTEKGKDVELRCDPISGHTALYWYRQSLGQGLEFLIYFQGNSAPDKSGLPSDRFSAERTGGSVSTLTIQRTQQEDSAVYLCASSSTGSPVDNEQFFGPGTRLTVL.

The chain couples TRBV29-1 to TRBJ1-1, with D hard to call. The CDR3 consists of 11 residues. Per the germline V gene, CDR1 is SQVTM and CDR2 is ANQGSEA. V shed 4 bases and J shed 4 bases, with 7 bases lying between them. CDR3 nucleotide sequence: TGCAGCGTTGTGACTTTCACTGAAGCTTTCTTT. Protein product: CSVVTFTEAFF.

This rearrangement joins TRBV7-6 to TRBJ2-3; TRBD1 matches 9 bases. J gave up 3 bases and V 5 bases, and 6 bases lay outside the gene matches. Germline V gene data show CDR1 as SGHVS and CDR2 as FNYEAQ. CDR3 length: 15 residues. In DNA form, the CDR3 reads TGTGCCAGCAGCCGCGGGACAGGGCGAACAGATACGCAGTATTTT. Protein: CASSRGTGRTDTQYF.